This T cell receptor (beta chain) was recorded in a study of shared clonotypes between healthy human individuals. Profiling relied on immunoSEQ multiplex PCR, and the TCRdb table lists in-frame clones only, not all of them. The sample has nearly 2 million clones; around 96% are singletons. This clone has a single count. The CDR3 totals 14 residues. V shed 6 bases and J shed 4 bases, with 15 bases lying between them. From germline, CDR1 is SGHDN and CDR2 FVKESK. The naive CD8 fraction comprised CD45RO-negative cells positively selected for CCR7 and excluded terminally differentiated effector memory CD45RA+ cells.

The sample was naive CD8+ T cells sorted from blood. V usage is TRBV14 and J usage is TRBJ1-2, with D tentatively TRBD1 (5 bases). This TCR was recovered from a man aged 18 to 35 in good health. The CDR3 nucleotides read TGTGCCAGCAGAGGTTGGGGGGATTCCTATGGCTACACCTTC. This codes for CASRGWGDSYGYTF.